The next 19 T cell receptor beta chains were all read from a single sample in a study of control samples from healthy donors and cancer patients. The repertoire was sequenced with immunoSEQ multiplex PCR; TCRdb's copy has only in-frame clones and lacks some. The sample has roughly 50,000 clones; roughly 92% are singletons. Sequenced sample: PBMCs. The source of these receptors is a man younger than 45 with colorectal cancer.

This clone came up once. The chain links TRBV10-2 to TRBJ2-7; D remains ambiguous. The germline V gene encodes CDR1 WSHSY and CDR2 SAAADI. Trimming left V 0 bases short and J 3 bases short, with 3 bases between. The length of the CDR3 is 12 residues. CDR3 protein: CASSESHYEQYV. CDR3 sequence (DNA): TGCGCCAGCAGTGAGTCGCACTACGAGCAGTACGTC.

The rearrangement joins TRBV7-9 to TRBJ1-1, with a weak D call TRBD1 (6 bases). V shed 2 bases and J shed 4 bases, with 8 bases lying between them. This CDR3 is built from 13 residues. The germline CDR1 and CDR2 sequences are SEHNR and FQNEAQ (reference sequence). The CDR3 bases are TGTGCCAGCAGCTTAACAGGGCCCACTGAAGCTTTCTTT. Residues: CASSLTGPTEAFF.

V usage is TRBV7-6 and J usage is TRBJ1-3; D remains unclear. V gave up 2 bases and J gave up 11 bases, with 22 bases separating them. Germline loops: CDR1 SGHVS, CDR2 FNYEAQ. The CDR3 has 16 residues. CDR3 in amino acids: CASSLRSPQIDKAIYF. The CDR3 coding sequence is TGTGCCAGCAGCTTAAGGAGCCCCCAAATTGACAAGGCCATATATTTT.

The genes are TRBV2 and TRBJ2-7; TRBD2 might be the D (6 bases). The CDR3 sequence is 15 residues long. V was clipped by 2 bases and J by 3 bases, with 14 bases between them. Germline-derived CDR1 and CDR2 are SNHLY and FYNNEI. This chain's CDR3 is CASSERGGLSYEQYV. In nucleotides, the CDR3 is TGTGCCAGCAGTGAAAGGGGAGGCTTAAGCTACGAGCAGTACGTC.

This clone was detected once. V gene TRBV6-5 combines with J gene TRBJ1-2, with D possibly matching TRBD1 (6 bases). Trimming removed 7 bases at V and 2 bases at J, with 14 bases between. The CDR3 spans 14 residues. CDR1 and CDR2 from the germline V gene are MNHEY and SVGAGI. CDR3 sequence reads: CASKGVNQNYGYTF. The CDR3, as DNA: TGTGCCAGCAAGGGGGTGAACCAAAACTATGGCTACACCTTC.

This rearrangement joins TRBV6-5 to TRBJ2-1, with D unclear. The CDR3 is 15 residues long. Trimming stripped 5 bases from V and 6 bases from J, with 17 bases between. Germline loops: CDR1 MNHEY, CDR2 SVGAGI. Here the CDR3 DNA reads TGTGCCAGCAGTAGAGAGGCAGGAAGATTCAATGAGCAGTTCTTC. Its translation is CASSREAGRFNEQFF.

This chain joins TRBV9 and TRBJ2-3, with D hard to call. Germline V gene lookup returns CDR1 SGDLS and CDR2 YYNGEE. V gave up 0 bases and J gave up 4 bases, with 6 bases separating them. This CDR3 is 13 amino acids long. DNA for the CDR3: TGTGCCAGCAGCGTAGGTACGGCAGATACGCAGTATTTT. It is translated as CASSVGTADTQYF.

The CDR3 loop is CASSQDVFGAVNEKLFF. In DNA form, the CDR3 reads TGCGCCAGCAGCCAAGATGTTTTTGGGGCAGTAAATGAAAAACTGTTTTTT. This rearrangement joins TRBV4-3 to TRBJ1-4; perhaps TRBD1 as D (5 bases). This CDR3 has 17 residues. From germline, CDR1 is LGHNA and CDR2 YSLEER. V was pared by 0 bases and J by 5 bases, with 16 bases between.

The chain links TRBV5-4 to TRBJ1-1; D call uncertain. V shed 7 bases and J shed 1 base, with 17 bases lying between them. The CDR3 length is 15 residues. CDR1 and CDR2 (germline): SGHNT, YYREEE (reference sequence). The CDR3 loop reads CASSPAWTGNTEAFF. DNA of the CDR3: TGTGCCAGCTCCCCCGCCTGGACGGGGAACACTGAAGCTTTCTTT.

The rearrangement links TRBV3-1 (or the pseudogene TRBV3-2) to TRBJ1-3; D possibly corresponds to TRBD1 (5 bases). Deletions cut 0 bases from V and 2 bases from J, with 20 bases between. The CDR3 sequence is 19 residues long. Germline V gene data show CDR1 as LGHDT and CDR2 as YNNKEL (reference sequence). The CDR3 region is CASSQDRLGGPPTGNTIYF. For the CDR3, the DNA is TGTGCCAGCAGCCAAGATCGTTTGGGGGGACCCCCTACTGGAAACACCATATATTTT.

This sequence joins TRBV13 and TRBJ1-4; 8 bases fit TRBD1. The CDR3 contains 13 residues. The J segment lost 8 bases and the V segment lost 5 bases, leaving 4 bases of the junction unmatched. Germline V lookup: CDR1 PRHDT, CDR2 FYEKMQ (reference sequence). The CDR3 reads CASSRRQGEKLFF. The CDR3 DNA sequence: TGTGCCAGCAGCCGCAGACAGGGGGAAAAACTGTTTTTT.

This clone was observed once. This chain uses TRBV5-4 with TRBJ1-1; D is undetermined. With 4 bases removed from V and 6 bases from J, the gap between germline ends came to 16 bases. The CDR3 loop spans 14 amino acids. CDR1 and CDR2 (germline): SGHNT, YYREEE (reference sequence). The CDR3 here is CASSPTGNNAEAFF. CDR3 DNA sequence: TGTGCCAGCAGCCCGACCGGGAACAACGCTGAAGCTTTCTTT.

The chain carries TRBV7-6 and TRBJ2-1, with D tentatively TRBD1 (6 bases). The V and J ends lost 0 bases and 0 bases respectively, with 9 bases between them. Per germline, CDR1 SGHVS and CDR2 FNYEAQ. This CDR3 has 16 amino acids. CDR3 in amino acids: CASSLASRGSYNEQFF. CDR3 sequence (DNA): TGTGCCAGCAGCTTAGCTTCCAGGGGCTCCTACAATGAGCAGTTCTTC.

In its sample, this clone was seen once. The chain couples TRBV7-2 to TRBJ2-2; perhaps D is TRBD1 or TRBD2 (5 bases each). CDR1 is SGHTA, CDR2 FQGNSA, per germline. The V end lost 3 bases, the J end lost 4 bases, and 12 bases lay between the germline ends. The CDR3 totals 15 residues. For the CDR3, the DNA is TGTGCCAGCAGCTTTGGGACCGCGGGCACCGGGGAGCTGTTTTTT. It translates to CASSFGTAGTGELFF. The full variable domain, completed using reference TRBV7-2 and TRBJ2-2, is GAGVSQSPSNKVTEKGKDVELRCDPISGHTALYWYRQSLGQGLEFLIYFQGNSAPDKSGLPSDRFSAERTGGSVSTLTIQRTQQEDSAVYLCASSFGTAGTGELFFGEGSRLTVL.

This sequence joins TRBV2 and TRBJ1-2; 7 bases map to TRBD1. The CDR3 has 13 residues. Germline V gene lookup returns CDR1 SNHLY and CDR2 FYNNEI. Germline trimming cut 7 bases from V and 8 bases from J; bases unmatched to any gene: 10. The CDR3 coding sequence is TGTGCCAGCACCTTAGACAGGGTACGCGGCTACACCTTC. Encoded protein: CASTLDRVRGYTF.

This clone has a single count. CDR3 sequence: CATSASTGAMNTEAFF. The DNA of the CDR3 is TGTGCCACCAGTGCATCGACAGGGGCGATGAACACTGAAGCTTTCTTT. The chain combines TRBV24-1 with TRBJ1-1; 8 positions match TRBD1. From germline, CDR1 is KGHDR and CDR2 SFDVKD. J was trimmed by 0 bases and V by 5 bases; bases with no gene match: 7. The CDR3 extends over 16 amino acids.

This clone was seen once. This chain links TRBV11-2 with TRBJ1-2, with 12 bases identical to TRBD1. J was trimmed by 7 bases and V by 5 bases; bases with no gene match: 20. The CDR3 is 19 residues long. Germline assignment: CDR1 SGHAT and CDR2 FQNNGV. For the CDR3, the DNA is TGTGCCAGCAGCCACTTTTTGGGACAGGGGGCGCGGGGCAGGGGTGGCTACACCTTC. Translating it yields CASSHFLGQGARGRGGYTF.

V gene TRBV18 combines with J gene TRBJ2-3; TRBD1 aligns across 10 bases. The V gene's germline CDR1 is KGHSH and CDR2 LQKENI. This CDR3 contains 14 residues. With 6 bases clipped from V and 3 bases from J, the junction kept 3 bases outside the gene matches. CDR3 region: CASSRQGATDTQYF. CDR3 DNA sequence: TGTGCCAGCTCTAGACAGGGGGCGACAGATACGCAGTATTTT.

V usage is TRBV9 and J usage is TRBJ2-5, with TRBD2 as a possible D gene (7 bases). CDR1 is SGDLS and CDR2 is YYNGEE in the germline V gene. The V and J ends lost 4 bases and 4 bases respectively, with 17 bases between them. The CDR3 spans 15 residues. CDR3 residues: CASSLSGGAAETQYF. The CDR3 DNA is TGTGCCAGCAGCTTAAGTGGGGGGGCAGCAGAGACCCAGTACTTC.